This T cell receptor beta chain was recovered during a study of technical replicates of blood from several donors. Data came from immunoSEQ multiplex PCR; TCRdb stores just in-frame clones and leaves some out. The repertoire consists of roughly 100,000 clones, with about 96% occurring once and the leading ten covering around 0.37%. This CDR3 contains 16 residues. The source is a human donor in good health. The V gene is TRBV21-1, the J gene TRBJ1-3. TRBV21-1 is a pseudogene segment. The sample taken for sequencing was T cells isolated from PBMCs. The CDR3 is CASSKGAREGRNTIYF. CDR3 DNA sequence: TGTGCCAGCAGCAAGGGGGCCAGGGAGGGCAGAAACACCATATATTTT.